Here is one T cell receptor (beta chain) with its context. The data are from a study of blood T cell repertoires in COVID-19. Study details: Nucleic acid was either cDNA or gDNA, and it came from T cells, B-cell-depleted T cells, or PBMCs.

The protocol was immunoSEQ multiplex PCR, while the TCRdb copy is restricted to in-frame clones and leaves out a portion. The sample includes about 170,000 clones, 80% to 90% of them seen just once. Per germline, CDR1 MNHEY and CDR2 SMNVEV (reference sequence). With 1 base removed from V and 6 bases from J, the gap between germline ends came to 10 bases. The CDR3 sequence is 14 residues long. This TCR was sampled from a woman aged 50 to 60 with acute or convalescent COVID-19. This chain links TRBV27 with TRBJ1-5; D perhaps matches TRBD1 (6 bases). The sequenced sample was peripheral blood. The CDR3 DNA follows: TGTGCCAGCAGTTTATTTGGACAGACTCAGCCCCAGCATTTT. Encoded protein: CASSLFGQTQPQHF.